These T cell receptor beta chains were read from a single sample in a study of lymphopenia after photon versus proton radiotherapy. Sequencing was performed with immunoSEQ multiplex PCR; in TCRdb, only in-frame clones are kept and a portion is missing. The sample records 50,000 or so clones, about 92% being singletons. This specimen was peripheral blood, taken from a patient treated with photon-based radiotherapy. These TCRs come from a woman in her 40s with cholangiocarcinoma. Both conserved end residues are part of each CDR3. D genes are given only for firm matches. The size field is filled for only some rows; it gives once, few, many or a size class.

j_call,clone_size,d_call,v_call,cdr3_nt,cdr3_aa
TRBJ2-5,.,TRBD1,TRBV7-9,TGTGCCAGCAGCTATGGACAGGGGTCCCAGTACTTC,CASSYGQGSQYF
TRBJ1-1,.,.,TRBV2,TGTGCCAGCAGTGACGGGGTCAGCACTGAAGCTTTCTTT,CASSDGVSTEAFF
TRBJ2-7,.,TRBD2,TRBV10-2,TGCGCCAGCGGCGGACTAGCGGAGTCCTACGAGCAGTACTTC,CASGGLAESYEQYF
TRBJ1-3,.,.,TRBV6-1,TGTGCCAGCAGTGAAGGGAGGCCAGATCTGATCTCTGGAAACACCATATATTTT,CASSEGRPDLISGNTIYF
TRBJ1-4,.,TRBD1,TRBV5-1,TGCGCCAGCAGCTCGACAGGGGGGGACGAAAAACTGTTTTTT,CASSSTGGDEKLFF
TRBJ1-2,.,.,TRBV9,TGTGCCAGCATGCGGAACTATGGCTACACCTTC,CASMRNYGYTF
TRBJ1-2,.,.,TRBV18,TGTGCCAGCTCAGACACGATTCAAGGGGGCTACACCTTC,CASSDTIQGGYTF
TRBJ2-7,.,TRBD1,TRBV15,TGTGCCACCAGCAGAGAGTTCGGGACAGACGAGCAGTACTTC,CATSREFGTDEQYF
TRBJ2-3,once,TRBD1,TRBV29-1,TGCAGCGGCATACAGGGGGATACGCAGTATTTT,CSGIQGDTQYF
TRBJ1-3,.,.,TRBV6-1,TGTGCCAGCAGTGATTCGGAGATAGTCTCGAGCTCTGGAAACACCATATATTTT,CASSDSEIVSSSGNTIYF
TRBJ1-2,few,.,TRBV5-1,TGCGCCAGCAGCTTGTCCAGTGGGTATGGCTACACCTTC,CASSLSSGYGYTF
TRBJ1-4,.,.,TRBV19,TGTGCCAGTAGTATAGGAAGGCGACTGGGGACAACGGAAAAACTGTTTTTT,CASSIGRRLGTTEKLFF
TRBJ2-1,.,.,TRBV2,TGTGCCAGCAGTGGTACCTACAATGAGCAGTTCTTC,CASSGTYNEQFF
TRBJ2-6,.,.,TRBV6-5,TGTGCCAGCAGTTACTCTGGGGCCAACGTCCTGACTTTC,CASSYSGANVLTF
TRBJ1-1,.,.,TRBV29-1,TGCAGCGTTGCGGAGAACACTGAAGCTTTCTTT,CSVAENTEAFF
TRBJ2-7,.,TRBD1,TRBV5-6,TGTGCCAGCAGCAACCGGGACAGCTCTTACGAGCAGTACTTC,CASSNRDSSYEQYF
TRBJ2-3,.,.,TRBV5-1,TGCGCCAGCAGGCCCTTGGGGTTCGGACTCACAGATACGCAGTATTTT,CASRPLGFGLTDTQYF
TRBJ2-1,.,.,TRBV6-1,TGTGCCAGCAGTGAAGAGGGGTATGAGCAGTTCTTC,CASSEEGYEQFF
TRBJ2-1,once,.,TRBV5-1,TGCGCCAGCAGGCCTACAGGAATCTCCTACAATGAGCAGTTCTTC,CASRPTGISYNEQFF
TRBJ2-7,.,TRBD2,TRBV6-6,TGTGCCAGCAGTGGCTCGGGGGGGGCCCAGCCCTACGAGCAGTACTTC,CASSGSGGAQPYEQYF
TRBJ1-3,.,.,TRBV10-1,TGCGCCAGCAGTGGAACCTCTGGAAACACCATATATTTT,CASSGTSGNTIYF
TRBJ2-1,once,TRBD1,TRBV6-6,TGTGCCAGCAGTTTAGACCAGGGGGCGGTCAATGAGCAGTTCTTC,CASSLDQGAVNEQFF
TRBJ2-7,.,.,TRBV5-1,TGCGCCAGCAGCTTGCCAGCGGGTGGCGACGAGCAGTACTTC,CASSLPAGGDEQYF
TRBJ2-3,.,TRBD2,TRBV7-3,TGTGCCAGCAGCACGACTAGCGAAGACACAGATACGCAGTATTTT,CASSTTSEDTDTQYF
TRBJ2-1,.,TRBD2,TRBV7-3,TGTGCCAGCAGCTCGGGGACTAGCGGGAGATTAAATGAGCAGTTCTTC,CASSSGTSGRLNEQFF
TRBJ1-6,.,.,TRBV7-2,TGTGCCAGCAGCTTAGGGGCAGGGACAAATTCACCCCTCCACTTT,CASSLGAGTNSPLHF
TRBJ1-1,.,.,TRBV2,TGTGCCAGCAGAGATTGGACCGAAGCTTTCTTT,CASRDWTEAFF
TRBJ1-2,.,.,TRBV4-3,TGCGCCAGCAGCCAGGAGATGGCATATGGCTACACCTTC,CASSQEMAYGYTF
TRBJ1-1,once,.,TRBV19,TGTGCCAGCCGGACGGGAGACGTGACTTTCTTT,CASRTGDVTFF
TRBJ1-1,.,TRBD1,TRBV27,TGTGCCAGCAGTTTATTGGCGACAGGGGCGCGGGCCACTGAAGCTTTCTTT,CASSLLATGARATEAFF